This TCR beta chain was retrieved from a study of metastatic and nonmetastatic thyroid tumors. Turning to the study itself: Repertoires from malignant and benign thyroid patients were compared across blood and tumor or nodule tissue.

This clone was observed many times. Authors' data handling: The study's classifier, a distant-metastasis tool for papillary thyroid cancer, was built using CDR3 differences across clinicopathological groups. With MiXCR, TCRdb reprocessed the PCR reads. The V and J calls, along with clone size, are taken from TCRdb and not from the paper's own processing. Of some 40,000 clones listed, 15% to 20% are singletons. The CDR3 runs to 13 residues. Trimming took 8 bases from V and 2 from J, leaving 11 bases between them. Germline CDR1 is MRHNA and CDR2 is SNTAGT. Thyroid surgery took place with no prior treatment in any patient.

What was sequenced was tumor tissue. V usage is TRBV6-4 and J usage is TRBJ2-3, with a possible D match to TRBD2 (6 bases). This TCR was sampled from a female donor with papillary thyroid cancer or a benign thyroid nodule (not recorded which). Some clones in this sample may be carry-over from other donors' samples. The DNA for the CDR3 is TGTGCCAGCGGACGGGAGCACACAGATACGCAGTATTTT. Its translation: CASGREHTDTQYF.